This TCR beta chain stems from a study of CD8 T cells in Susac syndrome. As to this clonotype: The antigen is not known.

Negative isolation was used for CD8+ and CD4+ T cells, and FACS enrichment was applied to TEMRA cells. Germline V gene sequence: CDR1 SNHLY, CDR2 FYNNEI. V was cut by 6 bases and J by 5 bases, with 17 bases left in between. The CDR3 totals 14 residues. Reverse transcription of roughly 0.5 to 1 ug RNA was carried out with random hexamers. With immunoSEQ multiplex PCR, TCR beta CDR3 was amplified across 54 Vbeta and 13 Jbeta. Each CDR3 protein is one row after TCRdb ran MiXCR on the immunoSEQ multiplex PCR reads. The table includes 50,000 or so distinct CDR3 sequences, 93% detected once. Notes on the study in general: It was acknowledged by the study that relatively few individuals were included in its TCR sequencing and HLA analysis.

Input material: CD8+ T cells from PBMCs. The chain joins TRBV2 to TRBJ2-7, with a tentative D call TRBD2 (5 bases). The TCR comes from a human donor with multiple sclerosis. CDR3 region: CASRPAFEGHEQYF. For the CDR3, the DNA is TGTGCCAGCAGGCCCGCCTTCGAGGGCCACGAGCAGTACTTC.